This record concerns one T cell receptor beta chain sequence. This sample is part of a study of blood T cell repertoires in COVID-19. Study summary: Both acute and convalescent COVID-19 samples were obtained from the United States, Italy and Spain. From T cells, B-cell-depleted T cells, or PBMCs came the material, which was cDNA or gDNA.

Authors' methods: Reference gene primer amplification gave estimated nucleated cell counts. Profiling relied on immunoSEQ multiplex PCR, and the TCRdb table lists in-frame clones only, not all of them. V and J calls and clone size are those listed in that table; D and trimming were worked out from the DNA. This sample has about 44,000 clones, with 80% to 90% found just once. The sequencing sample was made of peripheral blood. The clonotype was recovered from a man in his sixties or seventies with active COVID-19.

The CDR3 DNA is TGTGCCAGTAGTAACAGGGAAATAATAAGCAATCAGCCCCAGCATTTT. Translating it yields CASSNREIISNQPQHF. The rearrangement links TRBV19 to TRBJ1-5; D perhaps matches TRBD1 (6 bases). CDR1 and CDR2 (germline): LNHDA, SQIVND (reference sequence). The ends were cut back, 4 bases at V and 1 base at J, with 14 bases in the middle. The CDR3 has 16 amino acids.